A single sample is the source of the 2 T cell receptor beta chains below, sequenced in a study of identical twins. TCRdb re-derived calls from the 5' RACE reads in MiXCR, one entry per CDR3 protein. This sample has approximately 470,000 distinct CDR3 sequences, with approximately 15% found just once. The same specimen was also included in a second study, on yellow fever vaccine responses in identical twins.

The sample consisted of CD4+ T cells sorted from blood. The source of these receptors is a young woman in good health.

This clonotype has more than one count but fewer than ten. The chain links TRBV28 to TRBJ2-5; 14 bases are shared with TRBD2. The J segment lost 5 bases and the V segment lost 11 bases, leaving 10 bases of the junction unmatched. Germline loops: CDR1 MDHEN, CDR2 SYDVKM. CDR3 length: 15 amino acids. DNA for the CDR3: TGTGCCCTGACTAGCGGGAGGGGGGGACGTGAGACCCAGTACTTC. It is translated as CALTSGRGGRETQYF.

This clonotype has just a few counts. The J gene is TRBJ2-1, the V gene TRBV5-1, with 9 bases matching TRBD2. After removal of 0 bases from V and 5 bases from J, the junction contained 3 bases not matched to a gene. Germline CDR1 is SGHRS and CDR2 is YFSETQ. The CDR3 is 15 residues long. The CDR3 nucleotides read TGCGCCAGCAGCTTGGTCGCGGGGGGGCACAATGAGCAGTTCTTC. Translation gives CASSLVAGGHNEQFF.